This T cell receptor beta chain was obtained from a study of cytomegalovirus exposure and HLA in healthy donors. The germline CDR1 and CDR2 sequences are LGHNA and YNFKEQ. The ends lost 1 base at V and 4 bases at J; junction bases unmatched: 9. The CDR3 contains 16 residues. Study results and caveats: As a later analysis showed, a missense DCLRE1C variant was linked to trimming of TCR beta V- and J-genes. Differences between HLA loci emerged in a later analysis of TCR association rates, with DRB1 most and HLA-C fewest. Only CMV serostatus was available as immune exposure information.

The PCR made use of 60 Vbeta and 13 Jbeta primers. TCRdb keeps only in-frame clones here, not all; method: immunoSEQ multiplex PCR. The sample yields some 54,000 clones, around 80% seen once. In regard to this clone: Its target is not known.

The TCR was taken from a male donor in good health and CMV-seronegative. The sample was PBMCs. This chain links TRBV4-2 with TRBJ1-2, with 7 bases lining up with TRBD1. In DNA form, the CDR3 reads TGTGCCAGCAGCCAAGCCGGGGGGGGGACAGCCTATGGCTACACCTTC. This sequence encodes CASSQAGGGTAYGYTF.